This T cell receptor (beta chain) is drawn from a study of PD-1 blockade in classical Hodgkin lymphoma. Findings and caveats of the study: Causes of the repertoire differences remain undefined, possibly disease activity or prior therapy. Lower baseline TCR diversity was reported for newly diagnosed patients than for healthy donors.

Regarding this clone: Its antigen is not known.

Clones were read by immunoSEQ multiplex PCR, and TCRdb kept only the in-frame ones, dropping some. The sample contains some 49,000 clones, approximately 90% of which appear only once. CDR3 length equals 11 residues. Trimming left V 3 bases short and J 4 bases short, with 0 bases between. In germline, CDR1 is SGHDN, CDR2 FVKESK. Sample time point: newly diagnosed, previously untreated cHL patient sample. The receptor was isolated from a human donor with classical Hodgkin lymphoma. The sample taken for sequencing was peripheral blood mononuclear cells (PBMCs). The gene calls are TRBV14 and TRBJ2-2, with unresolved D. The CDR3 region is CASSHTGELFF. The CDR3, as DNA: TGTGCCAGCAGCCACACCGGGGAGCTGTTTTTT.